The TCR beta chain described here comes from a study of blood T cell repertoires in COVID-19. Study as a whole: Specimens from acute and convalescent COVID-19 originated in the United States, Italy and Spain. PBMCs, B-cell-depleted T cells, or T cells were the source of the cDNA or gDNA that made up the material.

TCRdb's copy holds only in-frame clones and misses some; the assay was immunoSEQ multiplex PCR. The data hold about 300,000 clones, with 85% to 90% observed a single time. The CDR3 is 13 residues long. Germline-derived CDR1 and CDR2 are SGHRS and YFSETQ. Trimming at V came to 10 bases and at J to 2 bases, leaving 8 bases not matched to a gene. Recruits, aged about 18 to 95 years, lived in about two dozen US areas. The chain couples TRBV5-1 to TRBJ1-1; 7 bases agree with TRBD1. This receptor was identified in a man aged 25 to 40 who had recovered from COVID-19. The sample taken for sequencing was PBMCs or T cells enriched from blood (not recorded which). In DNA, the CDR3 is TGCGCCGGCCACAGGGGCCCCAACACTGAAGCTTTCTTT. Amino acid sequence: CAGHRGPNTEAFF. The entire variable domain, with the rest obtained from reference TRBV5-1 and TRBJ1-1, is as follows: KAGVTQTPRYLIKTRGQQVTLSCSPISGHRSVSWYQQTPGQGLQFLFEYFSETQRNKGNFPGRFSGRQFSNSRSEMNVSTLELGDSALYLCAGHRGPNTEAFFGQGTRLTVV.